Presented here are 32 T cell receptor beta chains from one specimen sequenced in a study of shared clonotypes between healthy human individuals (dated by TCRdb to about 2020). The receptor library was made with the immunoSEQ multiplex PCR assay. TCRdb re-hosts the immuneACCESS table, in-frame sequences only. Its copies lack some clones; in the studies checked, an unresolved V gene accounts for under half of them, and the cause for the rest is not known. Present in this sample are about 490,000 clones, 60% to 80% of which were seen just once. 12% of the sample lies in the top ten. Sequences were obtained from PBMCs. The receptor set was obtained from a woman in her 40s in good health. Some clones in this sample may be carry-over from other donors' samples.

The chain combines TRBV5-8 with TRBJ1-3; no clear D gene. The CDR3 runs to 13 residues. Germline CDR1 SGHTS, CDR2 YDEGEE. V was clipped by 0 bases and J by 4 bases, with 5 bases between them. CDR3 bases: TGTGCCAGCAGCTTGGAACGGGGAAACACCATATATTTT. Protein sequence: CASSLERGNTIYF.

V is TRBV11-2 and J is TRBJ2-3, with 14 bases aligning to TRBD2. CDR1 and CDR2 (germline): SGHAT, FQNNGV. CDR3 length equals 16 residues. With V trimmed by 4 bases and J by 6 bases, 6 bases remained unmatched. CDR3: CASSWGTSGGPDTQYF. The CDR3 coding sequence is TGTGCCAGCAGCTGGGGGACTAGCGGGGGCCCGGATACGCAGTATTTT.

This clone was picked up a small number of times. The chain carries TRBV7-9 and TRBJ2-1, with 12 bases aligning to TRBD2. CDR3 length: 15 amino acids. Germline CDR1 and CDR2: SEHNR and FQNEAQ (reference sequence). V lost 5 bases to trimming and J lost 9 bases; unmatched junction nucleotides: 8. Here the CDR3 reads CASSPRLAGVIEQFF. As DNA, the CDR3 is TGTGCCAGCAGCCCTCGACTAGCGGGAGTGATTGAGCAGTTCTTC.

This clone was seen only once. J is TRBJ1-1 and V is TRBV29-1; D is unclear. CDR1 and CDR2 (germline): SQVTM, ANQGSEA. Trimming took off 4 bases at V and 1 base at J, with 7 bases between the two ends. The CDR3 sequence is 12 residues long. The chain's CDR3 is CSVVPANTEAFF. The CDR3 nucleotides are TGCAGCGTTGTACCAGCGAACACTGAAGCTTTCTTT.

The chain has TRBV5-4 and TRBJ2-3; D might be TRBD1 or TRBD2, each matching 5 bases. The V end was cut by 2 bases, the J end by 6 bases, with 16 bases between. Germline values: CDR1 SGHNT, CDR2 YYREEE (reference sequence). The length of the CDR3 is 15 residues. The chain's CDR3 is CASSFPGAVGDTQYF. The CDR3 DNA is TGTGCCAGCAGCTTTCCCGGGGCGGTAGGGGATACGCAGTATTTT.

The chain has TRBV19 and TRBJ2-1, with 10 bases fitting TRBD2. The CDR3 loop spans 15 amino acids. Germline trimming cut 6 bases from V and 2 bases from J; bases unmatched to any gene: 4. The germline CDR1 and CDR2 sequences are LNHDA and SQIVND (reference sequence). The CDR3 loop is CASRASGSTYNEQFF. CDR3 bases: TGTGCCAGTAGGGCTAGCGGGAGTACCTACAATGAGCAGTTCTTC.

This clone was recorded once. This chain links TRBV6-5 with TRBJ2-7; D uncertain. The length of the CDR3 is 11 residues. Trimming left V 6 bases short and J 6 bases short, with 9 bases between. The germline V gene encodes CDR1 MNHEY and CDR2 SVGAGI. CDR3 in amino acids: CASSRDAEQYF. CDR3 bases: TGTGCCAGCAGCCGCGACGCCGAGCAGTACTTC.

This chain connects TRBV5-6 to TRBJ2-5; 14 bases match TRBD2. The tail of the sequence fits TRBJ2-7 better, so the J call may be wrong. Germline V gene data show CDR1 as SGHDT and CDR2 as YYEEEE. CDR3 length: 16 residues. The CDR3 here is CASTNMGLAGANEQYF. CDR3 bases: TGTGCCAGCACCAATATGGGACTAGCGGGAGCAAACGAGCAGTACTTC.

The gene calls are TRBV4-1 and TRBJ2-4; 10 nucleotides line up with TRBD1. J was trimmed by 1 base and V by 3 bases; bases with no gene match: 15. This CDR3 region has 20 residues. Germline values: CDR1 MGHRA, CDR2 YSYEKL. The CDR3 protein is CASSHVVPGQGIGAKNIQYF. In DNA form, the CDR3 reads TGCGCCAGCAGCCATGTTGTCCCGGGACAGGGGATTGGGGCCAAAAACATTCAGTACTTC.

V is TRBV28 and J is TRBJ2-1; D is unresolved. The CDR3 runs to 11 residues. V was clipped by 1 base and J by 12 bases, with 7 bases between them. Germline V gene data show CDR1 as MDHEN and CDR2 as SYDVKM. The CDR3 is CASSLSGSQFF. CDR3 in DNA: TGTGCCAGCAGTTTATCCGGGTCGCAGTTCTTC.

The chain combines TRBV30 with TRBJ1-2; D is ambiguous. The germline V gene encodes CDR1 GTSNPN and CDR2 SVGIG (reference sequence). The CDR3 consists of 12 residues. The germline V and J ends were trimmed by 4 bases and 4 bases, with 10 bases remaining between them. The DNA of the CDR3 is TGTGCCTGGATAATGGGCGCCTATGGCTACACCTTC. Translating it yields CAWIMGAYGYTF.

On this clone itself: Other nucleotide sequences in the sample specify the same CDR3. V gene TRBV15 combines with J gene TRBJ2-2; a possible D gene is TRBD1 (6 bases). The V end was cut by 5 bases, the J end by 6 bases, with 10 bases between. This CDR3 has 13 amino acids. Germline CDR1 is LNHNV and CDR2 is YYDKDF (reference sequence). The DNA for the CDR3 is TGTGCCACCAGCTTGGCAGGGGCCGGGGAGCTGTTTTTT. Translating it yields CATSLAGAGELFF.

This clone came up a few times. This sample includes further DNA sequences coding for the same CDR3. V usage is TRBV30 and J usage is TRBJ2-3; D may be TRBD1 (5 bases). From germline, CDR1 is GTSNPN and CDR2 SVGIG (reference sequence). The V and J ends lost 4 bases and 3 bases respectively, with 17 bases between them. The CDR3 runs to 15 residues. In DNA form, the CDR3 reads TGTGCCTGGACAAAAGGGGCAAGGGTGACAGATACGCAGTATTTT. Its translation: CAWTKGARVTDTQYF.

This clone occurred once. The chain recombines TRBV5-1 with TRBJ2-1; 12 bases match TRBD2. J lost 5 bases, V lost 4 bases, and 7 bases had no gene match. CDR1 and CDR2 (germline): SGHRS, YFSETQ. The CDR3 has 16 residues. CDR3 in amino acids: CASSPGWTSGDNEQFF. Written as DNA, the CDR3 is TGCGCCAGCAGCCCGGGCTGGACTAGCGGGGACAATGAGCAGTTCTTC.

This chain joins TRBV21-1 and TRBJ2-7; TRBD1 is the table's D call, not checked against the DNA. TRBV21-1 represents a pseudogene. The CDR3 has 14 amino acids. The CDR3 spells CASSNRDRRHEQYF. CDR3 DNA sequence: TGTGCCAGCAGCAACCGGGACAGGCGCCACGAGCAGTACTTC.

The genes are TRBV6-5 and TRBJ2-2; 9 nucleotides match TRBD2. Germline-derived CDR1 and CDR2 are MNHEY and SVGAGI. The V segment lost 2 bases and the J segment 7 bases; nucleotides outside the gene matches: 8. The length of the CDR3 is 16 residues. CDR3 protein: CASSYRLAGRGGELFF. The CDR3 DNA sequence: TGTGCCAGCAGTTACCGGCTAGCGGGGAGGGGCGGGGAGCTGTTTTTT.

Only a few counts were recorded for this clone. The CDR3, as DNA: TGCAGCGTTGTGTACGGGACCCGGGTTCCCTACGAGCAGTACTTC. Protein: CSVVYGTRVPYEQYF. V is TRBV29-1 and J is TRBJ2-7, with D perhaps TRBD1 or TRBD2 (5 bases each). This CDR3 region has 15 residues. The V end was cut by 4 bases, the J end by 2 bases, with 18 bases between. Germline CDR1 reads SQVTM; CDR2 reads ANQGSEA.

The chain combines TRBV6-6 with TRBJ2-7; D gene unclear. Germline V gives CDR1 MNHNY, CDR2 SVGAGI (reference sequence). The CDR3 has 13 residues. Trimming cost V 5 bases and J 5 bases, with 13 bases left between them. CDR3 coding DNA: TGTGCCAGCAGTGGCAGACTCAGCCACGAGCAGTACTTC. Translating it yields CASSGRLSHEQYF.

The chain couples TRBV11-1 to TRBJ2-5; unclear D gene. The length of the CDR3 is 11 residues. The germline V gene has CDR1 SGHAT and CDR2 FQDESV (reference sequence). V gave up 1 base and J gave up 7 bases, with 4 bases separating them. In nucleotides, the CDR3 is TGTGCCAGCAGCTTAGGTCTGACCCAGTACTTC. Its translation: CASSLGLTQYF.

The chain is built from TRBV13 and TRBJ2-3; D gene ambiguous. V was shortened by 2 bases and J by 2 bases, with 11 bases between the two germline ends. The CDR3 contains 15 residues. Germline V gene lookup returns CDR1 PRHDT and CDR2 FYEKMQ (reference sequence). The CDR3 nucleotides are TGTGCCAGCAGCTTAATTTCCCTGTTCACAGATACGCAGTATTTT. This codes for CASSLISLFTDTQYF.

Only one count was recorded for this clone. The rearrangement links TRBV5-1 to TRBJ2-7; possibly TRBD1 for D (6 bases). V shed 4 bases and J shed 1 base, with 12 bases lying between them. The CDR3 sequence is 14 residues long. The germline gives CDR1 SGHRS, CDR2 YFSETQ. CDR3 coding DNA: TGCGCCAGCAGCAAAGGACAGTTTTCCTACGAGCAGTACTTC. Translating it yields CASSKGQFSYEQYF. The full variable domain, completed using reference TRBV5-1 and TRBJ2-7, is KAGVTQTPRYLIKTRGQQVTLSCSPISGHRSVSWYQQTPGQGLQFLFEYFSETQRNKGNFPGRFSGRQFSNSRSEMNVSTLELGDSALYLCASSKGQFSYEQYFGPGTRLTVT.

J is TRBJ1-2 and V is TRBV2; D remains ambiguous. The length of the CDR3 is 12 residues. With 5 bases removed from V and 5 bases from J, the gap between germline ends came to 9 bases. The germline V gene has CDR1 SNHLY and CDR2 FYNNEI. The chain's CDR3 is CASSPSGYGYTF. DNA for the CDR3: TGTGCCAGCAGTCCGTCGGGGTATGGCTACACCTTC.

The CDR3 DNA follows: TGTGCCAGCAGTGATGCGGCTGATGCCTACGAGCAGTACTTC. Translation gives CASSDAADAYEQYF. This chain connects TRBV2 to TRBJ2-7, with unresolved D. The CDR3 is 14 residues long. Germline V gene lookup returns CDR1 SNHLY and CDR2 FYNNEI. Trimming shortened V by 3 bases and J by 2 bases, and 11 bases separated the two germline ends.

Turning to this clone: This CDR3 is also generated by other DNA sequences in the sample. The J gene is TRBJ2-7, the V gene TRBV7-8; 9 bases line up with TRBD1. The CDR3 has 14 amino acids. Trimming cost V 7 bases and J 6 bases; bases outside gene matches: 10. Germline assignment: CDR1 SGHVS and CDR2 FQNEAQ. The CDR3: CASTSWDRAREQYF. The CDR3 DNA is TGTGCCAGCACCTCCTGGGACAGGGCGCGCGAGCAGTACTTC.

Note on this clone: Other DNA sequences from this sample encode an identical CDR3 as well. This rearrangement joins TRBV7-2 to TRBJ2-7; D unresolved. The CDR3 sequence is 11 residues long. Germline CDR1 and CDR2: SGHTA and FQGNSA. V lost 5 bases, J lost 1 base, and 3 bases lay in between. As DNA, the CDR3 is TGTGCCAGCAGCCTTTCCTACGAGCAGTACTTC. It is translated as CASSLSYEQYF.

V gene TRBV14 combines with J gene TRBJ2-1; D gene ambiguous. CDR1 and CDR2 (germline): SGHDN, FVKESK. This CDR3 has 13 amino acids. The V end was cut by 4 bases, the J end by 8 bases, with 12 bases between. The CDR3 loop reads CASSRVDGYEQFF. The CDR3 nucleotides are TGTGCCAGCAGCCGAGTTGACGGCTATGAGCAGTTCTTC.

This CDR3 reads CASSFGRRNTEAFF. For the CDR3, the DNA is TGTGCCAGCAGCTTTGGCAGACGTAACACTGAAGCTTTCTTT. V gene TRBV7-3 combines with J gene TRBJ1-1, with D unclear. Per the germline V gene, CDR1 is SGHTA and CDR2 is FQGTGA. The CDR3 runs to 14 residues. Trimming stripped 3 bases from V and 2 bases from J, with 10 bases between.

The chain employs TRBV18 and TRBJ1-2, with D maybe TRBD1 (5 bases). CDR1 KGHSH and CDR2 LQKENI come from the germline V gene. With 4 bases removed from V and 2 bases from J, the gap between germline ends came to 17 bases. CDR3 size: 16 residues. CDR3 region: CASSRPPGPENYGYTF. CDR3 DNA sequence: TGTGCCAGCTCACGACCCCCGGGACCCGAAAACTATGGCTACACCTTC.

The genes are TRBV18 and TRBJ2-7; no clear D. V shed 4 bases and J shed 1 base, with 8 bases lying between them. CDR3 length: 13 amino acids. Germline CDR1 and CDR2: KGHSH and LQKENI. In nucleotides, the CDR3 is TGTGCCAGCTCACTTCAGAGGTCCTACGAGCAGTACTTC. Translation: CASSLQRSYEQYF.

This chain uses TRBV6-5 with TRBJ2-1, with D possibly TRBD2 on 6 matching bases. From germline, CDR1 is MNHEY and CDR2 SVGAGI. The CDR3 is 15 residues long. Trimming removed 0 bases at V and 7 bases at J, with 13 bases between. CDR3 residues: CASSYSEGPGNEQFF. In DNA, the CDR3 is TGTGCCAGCAGTTACTCGGAGGGCCCAGGGAATGAGCAGTTCTTC.

The CDR3, as DNA: TGTGCCAGCAGTTTGGGGACAGGGCTCAATAATGAAAAACTGTTTTTT. Amino acids: CASSLGTGLNNEKLFF. The chain joins TRBV27 to TRBJ1-4; 9 bases line up with TRBD1. Trimming took 3 bases from V and 4 from J; bases not matched to a gene: 6. The CDR3 totals 16 residues. Per the germline V gene, CDR1 is MNHEY and CDR2 is SMNVEV (reference sequence).

This clone showed up just a few times. The chain couples TRBV30 to TRBJ2-1; 9 bases align to TRBD2. The CDR3 has 16 residues. J gave up 0 bases and V 3 bases, and 6 bases lay outside the gene matches. Germline values: CDR1 GTSNPN, CDR2 SVGIG (reference sequence). The CDR3 nucleotides read TGTGCCTGGAGGACCAGCGGGGGGAGCTCCTACAATGAGCAGTTCTTC. It codes for CAWRTSGGSSYNEQFF.